These 26 T cell receptor beta chains share one sample of origin, sequenced in a study of shared clonotypes between healthy human individuals. Assay used: immunoSEQ multiplex PCR; TCRdb lists only in-frame clones, some missing. The table shows millions of clones, with approximately 95% occurring only once. The material sequenced was naive CD4+ T cells from PBMCs. Subset of the sample: CD45RA+ positively selected. Every receptor here comes from a young man in good health. Some clones in this sample may be carry-over from other donors' samples.

This chain connects TRBV5-4 to TRBJ2-7, with 8 bases matching TRBD2. The ends lost 0 bases at V and 12 bases at J; junction bases unmatched: 11. Germline V gene data show CDR1 as SGHNT and CDR2 as YYREEE (reference sequence). This CDR3 has 14 residues. The chain's CDR3 is CASSLAGTSQILYF. DNA of the CDR3: TGTGCCAGCAGCTTGGCCGGGACTAGTCAAATCCTGTACTTC.

J is TRBJ2-1 and V is TRBV5-5; D not resolved. V gave up 2 bases and J gave up 0 bases, with 9 bases separating them. The CDR3 loop spans 15 amino acids. Germline V gene lookup returns CDR1 SGHKS and CDR2 YYEKEE (reference sequence). The CDR3 reads CASSLISRSYNEQFF. CDR3 nucleotide sequence: TGTGCCAGCAGCTTAATCTCCCGCTCCTACAATGAGCAGTTCTTC.

The chain is built from TRBV19 and TRBJ2-7, with D hard to call. Per the germline V gene, CDR1 is LNHDA and CDR2 is SQIVND (reference sequence). CDR3 length: 14 residues. V lost 5 bases and J lost 5, with 16 bases in between. The CDR3 DNA sequence: TGTGCCAGTAGTCTTTCCCAGCCCACCAACGAGCAGTACTTC. Its translation is CASSLSQPTNEQYF.

The chain links TRBV27 to TRBJ2-2; possible D gene TRBD2, 6 bases. Trimming shortened V by 5 bases and J by 6 bases, and 16 bases separated the two germline ends. CDR1 and CDR2 (germline): MNHEY, SMNVEV (reference sequence). The CDR3 consists of 15 residues. CDR3 sequence reads: CASSQGGYSAGELFF. DNA for the CDR3: TGTGCCAGCAGTCAAGGAGGGTACTCGGCCGGGGAGCTGTTTTTT.

The gene calls are TRBV10-3 and TRBJ2-3, with D maybe TRBD2 (5 bases). Germline V gene data show CDR1 as ENHRY and CDR2 as SYGVKD. CDR3 length equals 12 residues. Trimming pared 10 bases from V and 4 bases from J, leaving 12 bases between. The CDR3 protein is CATGIKADTQYF. In nucleotides, the CDR3 is TGTGCCACCGGGATAAAGGCAGATACGCAGTATTTT.

J is TRBJ1-5 and V is TRBV28; 9 bases are a match to TRBD1. Looked up from germline, CDR1 is MDHEN and CDR2 is SYDVKM. J gave up 6 bases and V 5 bases, and 11 bases lay outside the gene matches. This CDR3 spans 16 amino acids. The CDR3 reads CASSVRDRARSQPQHF. The CDR3 coding sequence is TGTGCCAGCAGTGTCCGGGACAGGGCGAGGAGTCAGCCCCAGCATTTT.

The chain uses TRBV10-2 and TRBJ2-7; D not certain. Per germline, CDR1 WSHSY and CDR2 SAAADI. The CDR3 loop spans 15 amino acids. With 6 bases removed from V and 3 bases from J, the gap between germline ends came to 18 bases. CDR3 coding DNA: TGCGCCAGCAGACCCGGACGTTTAGATCTCTACGAGCAGTACTTC. This sequence encodes CASRPGRLDLYEQYF.

The chain joins TRBV7-9 to TRBJ2-5, with D perhaps given as TRBD1 or TRBD2 (5 bases each). V was trimmed by 5 bases and J by 5 bases, leaving 15 bases between them. CDR3 length: 14 amino acids. Germline V gives CDR1 SEHNR, CDR2 FQNEAQ (reference sequence). The CDR3 is CASSLPHGTETQYF. The CDR3 bases are TGTGCCAGCAGCCTCCCTCATGGGACGGAGACCCAGTACTTC.

The V gene is TRBV7-2, the J gene TRBJ1-2, with D unresolved. The CDR3 covers 16 residues. From germline, CDR1 is SGHTA and CDR2 FQGNSA. The V end was cut by 0 bases, the J end by 3 bases, with 14 bases between. Here the CDR3 reads CASSLALRGTDYGYTF. CDR3 DNA sequence: TGTGCCAGCAGCTTAGCGCTTCGTGGCACCGACTATGGCTACACCTTC.

The rearrangement joins TRBV28 to TRBJ1-3; D uncertain. This CDR3 is 12 amino acids long. V was cut by 8 bases and J by 2 bases, with 7 bases left in between. Germline CDR1 is MDHEN and CDR2 is SYDVKM. The CDR3 nucleotides read TGTGCCAGCCTTTCAACTGGAAACACCATATATTTT. It translates to CASLSTGNTIYF.

Concerning this clone: Other DNA sequences of this sample code for an identical CDR3. The chain couples TRBV18 to TRBJ2-7, with 8 bases fitting TRBD2. In germline, CDR1 is KGHSH, CDR2 LQKENI. The CDR3 is 16 amino acids. V shed 0 bases and J 3 bases; nucleotides not matched to a gene: 7. The CDR3 DNA follows: TGTGCCAGCTCACCACCTGGCCTAGCGGGCCTCTACGAGCAGTACTTC. Its protein product is CASSPPGLAGLYEQYF.

The chain couples TRBV4-3 to TRBJ2-3; no clear D. CDR3 size: 14 residues. V was trimmed by 0 bases and J by 6 bases, leaving 10 bases between them. CDR1 is LGHNA and CDR2 is YSLEER in the germline V gene. CDR3 DNA sequence: TGCGCCAGCAGCCAAGAGTGGCTGTCGGATACGCAGTATTTT. Encoded protein: CASSQEWLSDTQYF.

This rearrangement joins TRBV25-1 to TRBJ1-3; D is ambiguous. V dropped 3 bases and J dropped 8 bases, with 8 bases sitting between them. CDR1 is MGHDK and CDR2 is SYGVNS in the germline V gene. The CDR3 has 12 residues. CDR3 DNA sequence: TGTGCCAGCAGTGAGCGAAGTGACACCATATATTTT. Translating it yields CASSERSDTIYF. Full variable domain (outside the CDR3, taken from reference TRBV25-1 and TRBJ1-3): EADIYQTPRYLVIGTGKKITLECSQTMGHDKMYWYQQDPGMELHLIHYSYGVNSTEKGDLSSESTVSRIRTEHFPLTLESARPSHTSQYLCASSERSDTIYFGEGSWLTVV.

About this clone: Other DNA sequences of this sample code for an identical CDR3. This chain links TRBV7-9 with TRBJ2-3; D unclear. CDR1 SEHNR and CDR2 FQNEAQ come from the germline V gene (reference sequence). V lost 0 bases and J lost 4, with 5 bases in between. The CDR3 covers 13 residues. The CDR3 here is CASSLAGADTQYF. The CDR3 DNA reads as TGTGCCAGCAGCTTAGCGGGTGCAGATACGCAGTATTTT.

As for this clone: Other DNA sequences in the same sample also yield this CDR3. V usage is TRBV30 and J usage is TRBJ2-1; D is unclear. Trimming stripped 3 bases from V and 8 bases from J, with 8 bases between. The CDR3 runs 11 residues. From germline, CDR1 is GTSNPN and CDR2 SVGIG (reference sequence). The CDR3, as DNA: TGTGCCTGGAGCCCTAGGGATGAGCAGTTCTTC. Translating it yields CAWSPRDEQFF.

A remark on this clone: This sample includes further DNA sequences coding for the same CDR3. This rearrangement joins TRBV28 to TRBJ1-1, with 7 bases matching TRBD1. Germline V gives CDR1 MDHEN, CDR2 SYDVKM. The junction had 2 bases not matched to a gene; V was cut back by 5 bases and J by 5 bases. The CDR3 runs 12 residues. This chain's CDR3 is CASSQQGTEAFF. For the CDR3, the DNA is TGTGCCAGCAGTCAACAGGGGACTGAAGCTTTCTTT.

The chain recombines TRBV5-6 with TRBJ2-3; 8 positions agree with TRBD2. CDR3 length: 17 amino acids. Germline trimming cut 4 bases from V and 11 bases from J; bases unmatched to any gene: 21. Germline V gene sequence: CDR1 SGHDT, CDR2 YYEEEE. The CDR3 spells CASSRRKSGSALWGQYF. As DNA, the CDR3 is TGTGCCAGCAGCCGGCGTAAAAGCGGGAGTGCTCTGTGGGGGCAGTATTTT.

The V gene is TRBV7-6, the J gene TRBJ2-7; no definite D call. The V end was cut by 5 bases, the J end by 6 bases, with 14 bases between. The CDR3 runs to 13 residues. The germline V gene has CDR1 SGHVS and CDR2 FNYEAQ. CDR3 coding DNA: TGTGCCAGCAGCCCGATCTTGGCGTCCGAGCAGTACTTC. As protein: CASSPILASEQYF. The full variable domain, with the rest looked up from reference TRBV7-6 and TRBJ2-7, is GAGVSQSPRYKVTKRGQDVALRCDPISGHVSLYWYRQALGQGPEFLTYFNYEAQQDKSGLPNDRFSAERPEGSISTLTIQRTEQRDSAMYRCASSPILASEQYFGPGTRLTVT.

This chain uses TRBV4-2 with TRBJ2-3; D perhaps matches TRBD2 (6 bases). The CDR3 totals 17 residues. V dropped 5 bases and J dropped 2 bases, with 20 bases sitting between them. Looked up from germline, CDR1 is LGHNA and CDR2 is YNFKEQ. CDR3 sequence (DNA): TGTGCCAGCAGCTACTCAGGTACCCTAGCGAACACAGATACGCAGTATTTT. This translates into CASSYSGTLANTDTQYF.

This chain joins TRBV6-6 and TRBJ1-3; TRBD1 is a possible D gene (5 bases). The CDR3 is 14 residues long. The V end was cut by 7 bases, the J end by 0 bases, with 10 bases between. Looked up from germline, CDR1 is MNHNY and CDR2 is SVGAGI (reference sequence). CDR3 loop: CASTGVRSGNTIYF. CDR3 DNA sequence: TGTGCCAGCACGGGGGTCCGCTCTGGAAACACCATATATTTT.

Only one count was recorded for this clone. The rearrangement uses TRBV6-5 and TRBJ1-1, with TRBD1 as a possible D gene (6 bases). V lost 5 bases, J lost 2 bases, and 15 bases lay in between. The CDR3 contains 15 residues. Germline CDR1 reads MNHEY; CDR2 reads SVGAGI. Written as DNA, the CDR3 is TGTGCCAGCAGTCGCGGACAGAACAGAAACACTGAAGCTTTCTTT. This codes for CASSRGQNRNTEAFF.

The CDR3 here is CASSLWSSGVAGDKNIQYF. Here the CDR3 DNA reads TGTGCCAGCAGTTTATGGTCGTCTGGGGTAGCGGGAGACAAAAACATTCAGTACTTC. V gene TRBV28 combines with J gene TRBJ2-4, with 9 nucleotides matching TRBD2. CDR3 length: 19 amino acids. Germline lookup yields CDR1 MDHEN and CDR2 SYDVKM. After removal of 0 bases from V and 3 bases from J, the junction contained 12 bases not matched to a gene.

The count of this clone is one. The rearrangement joins TRBV7-2 to TRBJ2-5, with D possibly matching TRBD2 (5 bases). This CDR3 spans 15 amino acids. Germline V gives CDR1 SGHTA, CDR2 FQGNSA. V dropped 3 bases and J dropped 2 bases, with 13 bases sitting between them. CDR3 sequence reads: CASSFKEGTQETQYF. As DNA, the CDR3 is TGTGCCAGCAGCTTTAAAGAGGGCACTCAAGAGACCCAGTACTTC.

The chain has TRBV6-1 and TRBJ2-3, with 7 bases that match TRBD1. This CDR3 contains 15 residues. Germline lookup yields CDR1 MNHNS and CDR2 SASEGT. V shed 2 bases, J shed 1 base, and the junction held 3 bases outside the gene matches. The CDR3 loop reads CASSEWTGGTDTQYF. The CDR3, as DNA: TGTGCCAGCAGTGAATGGACAGGCGGCACAGATACGCAGTATTTT.

The genes are TRBV19 and TRBJ1-2, with D unclear. With 2 bases removed from V and 2 bases from J, the gap between germline ends came to 9 bases. Germline lookup yields CDR1 LNHDA and CDR2 SQIVND (reference sequence). CDR3 size: 14 residues. The CDR3 DNA follows: TGTGCCAGTAGTATACTTCGAGGGAACTATGGCTACACCTTC. This encodes CASSILRGNYGYTF.

V gene TRBV19 combines with J gene TRBJ2-7; the match to TRBD1 covers 9 bases. Losses at the gene ends were 6 bases for V and 2 bases for J; bases not matched to a gene: 8. Germline CDR1 is LNHDA and CDR2 is SQIVND (reference sequence). This CDR3 comprises 15 residues. CDR3 residues: CASRVEQGAAYEQYF. The CDR3 bases are TGTGCCAGTAGGGTGGAACAGGGGGCTGCCTACGAGCAGTACTTC.